This T cell receptor (beta chain) is from a study of shared clonotypes between healthy human individuals. The study, taken as a whole, reports: Exclusively blood specimens were collected; tissue repertoires likely differ.

On this clone: Antigen: not known.

Original methodology: Without quality scores, immunoSEQ junctional reads could not be filtered like full-length reads. Some clones are missing from TCRdb's copy, which holds only in-frame ones; the method was immunoSEQ multiplex PCR. V, J and clone size reflect that table, while D and trimming were determined from the DNA. This sample yields some 510,000 clones, of which about four fifths are seen a single time; over 10% belongs to the top ten. Caucasian adults residing in Nashville, Tennessee made up all the donors. The CDR3 consists of 14 residues. CDR1 and CDR2 (germline): SGHAT, FQDESV (reference sequence). V trimming: 3 bases; J trimming: 2 bases; junction bases outside the gene matches: 2.

Sequenced: PBMCs. The rearrangement uses TRBV11-1 and TRBJ2-7; 9 bases are shared with TRBD1. The origin of this receptor is a middle-aged woman in good health. Some clones in this sample may be carry-over from other donors' samples. The CDR3 DNA follows: TGTGCCAGCAGCTTGAGGACAGGGGCCTACGAGCAGTACTTC. Translating gives CASSLRTGAYEQYF.